The next 24 T cell receptor beta chains were all read from a single sample in a study of shared clonotypes between healthy human individuals. CD45RO-negative cells were positively selected for CCR7, leaving out terminally differentiated effector memory CD45RA+ cells. The protocol was immunoSEQ multiplex PCR, while the TCRdb copy is restricted to in-frame clones and leaves out a portion. The sample comprises more than 600,000 clones, approximately 90% of which are singletons, and approximately 25% rests with the top ten. Sequencing was carried out using naive CD8+ T cells sorted from blood. Receptor source: a man aged 25 to 45 in good health.

This chain links TRBV2 with TRBJ2-1, with D possibly being TRBD2 (5 bases). This CDR3 has 19 residues. Germline lookup yields CDR1 SNHLY and CDR2 FYNNEI. Trimming cost V 2 bases and J 0 bases, with 20 bases left between them. In nucleotides, the CDR3 is TGTGCCAGCAGTGAAAAGGTTGGGGTTAGGAGGAGCTCCTACAATGAGCAGTTCTTC. Residues: CASSEKVGVRRSSYNEQFF.

The J gene is TRBJ2-3, the V gene TRBV5-1; 7 nucleotides line up with TRBD2. Per the germline V gene, CDR1 is SGHRS and CDR2 is YFSETQ. The CDR3 contains 15 residues. The V and J ends lost 0 bases and 6 bases, in that order; junction bases with no gene match: 7. The CDR3 region is CASSLEASGFDTQYF. CDR3 bases: TGCGCCAGCAGCTTGGAGGCTAGCGGATTCGATACGCAGTATTTT.

The chain combines TRBV2 with TRBJ2-7; TRBD2 matches at 12 bases. V trimming: 5 bases; J trimming: 5 bases; junction bases outside the gene matches: 4. The CDR3 has 14 residues. Germline-derived CDR1 and CDR2 are SNHLY and FYNNEI. CDR3 bases: TGTGCCAGCAGTTGGCTAGCGGGAGGGGACGAGCAGTACTTC. It specifies CASSWLAGGDEQYF. The full variable domain, rest sourced from reference TRBV2 and TRBJ2-7, is EPEVTQTPSHQVTQMGQEVILRCVPISNHLYFYWYRQILGQKVEFLVSFYNNEISEKSEIFDDQFSVERPDGSNFTLKIRSTKLEDSAMYFCASSWLAGGDEQYFGPGTRLTVT.

The chain has TRBV11-2 and TRBJ2-5, with 7 bases fitting TRBD1. V lost 7 bases to trimming and J lost 2 bases; unmatched junction nucleotides: 10. The CDR3 covers 15 residues. Germline-derived CDR1 and CDR2 are SGHAT and FQNNGV. The CDR3 nucleotides read TGTGCCAGCACCCAGGGGGTGGACAGTCAAGAGACCCAGTACTTC. Its translation is CASTQGVDSQETQYF.

The CDR3 DNA reads as TGTGCCTGCCAGCGGACCTGGGGAGGAAGTGAGCAGTTCTTC. Its protein is CACQRTWGGSEQFF. The V call is TRBV6-6, the J call TRBJ2-1; D is perhaps TRBD2 (6 bases). CDR1 is MNHNY and CDR2 is SVGAGI in the germline V gene (reference sequence). The CDR3 sequence is 14 residues long. Trimming took 11 bases from V and 9 from J, leaving 23 bases between them.

V is TRBV9 and J is TRBJ2-1; no clear D gene. Germline V CDR1 and CDR2: SGDLS, YYNGEE. Trimming took 7 bases from V and 9 from J, leaving 8 bases between them. The CDR3 runs to 10 residues. The CDR3 nucleotides read TGTGCCAGCGGCGGTGTTGAGCAGTTCTTC. Translated: CASGGVEQFF.

The chain uses TRBV2 and TRBJ1-2; D unclear. Germline V lookup: CDR1 SNHLY, CDR2 FYNNEI. The CDR3 is 12 amino acids. Between the trimmed V and J ends, which lost 8 bases and 7 bases, there was a span of 14 bases. In DNA form, the CDR3 reads TGTGCCAGCTATGTTAGTGTCGCTGGCTACACCTTC. It yields the protein CASYVSVAGYTF. Full variable domain (outside the CDR3, taken from reference TRBV2 and TRBJ1-2): EPEVTQTPSHQVTQMGQEVILRCVPISNHLYFYWYRQILGQKVEFLVSFYNNEISEKSEIFDDQFSVERPDGSNFTLKIRSTKLEDSAMYFCASYVSVAGYTFGSGTRLTVV.

The CDR3 here is CASSQDRMNTEAFF. CDR3 nucleotides: TGTGCCAGCAGTCAGGACAGGATGAACACTGAAGCTTTCTTT. This chain joins TRBV27 and TRBJ1-1, with 7 bases aligning to TRBD1. This CDR3 contains 14 residues. J gave up 0 bases and V 5 bases, and 3 bases lay outside the gene matches. CDR1 is MNHEY, CDR2 SMNVEV, per germline (reference sequence).

The chain carries TRBV13 and TRBJ2-5, with 9 positions matching TRBD1. Germline assignment: CDR1 PRHDT and CDR2 FYEKMQ (reference sequence). This CDR3 spans 14 amino acids. Trimming at V came to 4 bases and at J to 5 bases, leaving 5 bases not matched to a gene. CDR3 nucleotides: TGTGCCAGCAGCTCTACAGGGGGCCGGGAGACCCAGTACTTC. This gives the protein CASSSTGGRETQYF.

The chain employs TRBV6-1 and TRBJ2-7; the D gene is possibly TRBD1 (6 bases). The CDR3 extends over 16 amino acids. Between the trimmed V and J ends, which lost 1 base and 1 base, there was a span of 14 bases. Germline assignment: CDR1 MNHNS and CDR2 SASEGT. This chain's CDR3 is CASSEEGQGMSYEQYF. In DNA, the CDR3 is TGTGCCAGCAGTGAAGAGGGGCAGGGGATGTCCTACGAGCAGTACTTC.

The J gene is TRBJ2-1, the V gene TRBV6-6; D is unclear. The germline gives CDR1 MNHNY, CDR2 SVGAGI (reference sequence). The CDR3 is 11 amino acids. The V and J ends lost 5 bases and 5 bases respectively, with 4 bases between them. CDR3 coding DNA: TGTGCCAGCAGTCTAGACAATGAGCAGTTCTTC. Protein product: CASSLDNEQFF.

The CDR3 nucleotides read TGTGCCAGCAGACAAATAGCGGGAGACACCTACGAGCAGTACTTC. Translating gives CASRQIAGDTYEQYF. The V call is TRBV6-1, the J call TRBJ2-7; TRBD2 matches at 9 bases. J was trimmed by 2 bases and V by 6 bases; bases with no gene match: 8. Germline CDR1 reads MNHNS; CDR2 reads SASEGT. The CDR3 sequence is 15 residues long.

J is TRBJ2-1 and V is TRBV6-1, with no clear D. V lost 4 bases, J lost 6 bases, and 19 bases lay in between. Germline CDR1 reads MNHNS; CDR2 reads SASEGT. The CDR3 sequence is 16 residues long. CDR3 loop: CASSAQGKWSINEQFF. The CDR3 DNA is TGTGCCAGCAGTGCCCAAGGGAAGTGGTCAATCAATGAGCAGTTCTTC.

The chain is built from TRBV27 and TRBJ2-7, with D maybe TRBD2 (6 bases). V was clipped by 6 bases and J by 4 bases, with 16 bases between them. The CDR3 is made up of 14 amino acids. Looked up from germline, CDR1 is MNHEY and CDR2 is SMNVEV (reference sequence). The CDR3 spells CASRLKEGRYEQYF. CDR3 bases: TGTGCCAGCAGACTTAAGGAGGGCCGGTACGAGCAGTACTTC.

V is TRBV28 and J is TRBJ2-5, with 14 bases identical to TRBD2. Germline V CDR1 and CDR2: MDHEN, SYDVKM. The CDR3 loop spans 17 amino acids. The trim removed 6 bases at V and 4 bases at J, leaving 10 bases unmatched. CDR3: CASRESPGLAGAETQYF. In nucleotides, the CDR3 is TGTGCCAGCAGAGAATCTCCGGGACTAGCGGGAGCAGAGACCCAGTACTTC.

The chain combines TRBV27 with TRBJ2-7; D is ambiguous. V was pared by 5 bases and J by 0 bases, with 11 bases between. CDR1 is MNHEY, CDR2 SMNVEV, per germline (reference sequence). The CDR3 spans 14 residues. The chain's CDR3 is CASSPYFSSYEQYF. CDR3 DNA: TGTGCCAGCAGTCCCTACTTTAGCTCCTACGAGCAGTACTTC.

This rearrangement joins TRBV4-2 to TRBJ2-1; D is undetermined. Germline values: CDR1 LGHNA, CDR2 YNFKEQ. The ends were cut back, 0 bases at V and 12 bases at J, with 12 bases in the middle. The CDR3 has 13 residues. The CDR3 sequence: CASSQDPEWMQFF. The CDR3 nucleotides read TGTGCCAGCAGCCAAGATCCAGAGTGGATGCAGTTCTTC.

The rearrangement joins TRBV9 to TRBJ2-1; 8 bases line up with TRBD2. The CDR3 covers 17 residues. After removal of 4 bases from V and 5 bases from J, the junction contained 14 bases not matched to a gene. Per the germline V gene, CDR1 is SGDLS and CDR2 is YYNGEE. The CDR3 nucleotides are TGTGCCAGCAGCCCGCGTTACTCCGGGACTAGTCACAATGAGCAGTTCTTC. Protein product: CASSPRYSGTSHNEQFF. Based on the CDR3 plus reference TRBV9 and TRBJ2-1, the full variable domain is DSGVTQTPKHLITATGQRVTLRCSPRSGDLSVYWYQQSLDQGLQFLIQYYNGEERAKGNILERFSAQQFPDLHSELNLSSLELGDSALYFCASSPRYSGTSHNEQFFGPGTRLTVL.

V usage is TRBV29-1 and J usage is TRBJ2-7; 8 positions agree with TRBD2. The ends lost 6 bases at V and 0 bases at J; junction bases unmatched: 13. The CDR3 loop spans 16 amino acids. CDR1 SQVTM and CDR2 ANQGSEA come from the germline V gene. This CDR3 reads CSVETITSGASYEQYF. DNA for the CDR3: TGCAGCGTCGAAACAATTACTAGCGGAGCCTCCTACGAGCAGTACTTC.

This chain connects TRBV18 to TRBJ1-5; the match to TRBD1 covers 9 bases. The CDR3 sequence is 16 residues long. The trim removed 3 bases at V and 3 bases at J, leaving 6 bases unmatched. The V gene's germline CDR1 is KGHSH and CDR2 LQKENI. Here the CDR3 reads CASSPGTGGINQPQHF. Written as DNA, the CDR3 is TGTGCCAGCTCACCTGGAACAGGGGGCATCAATCAGCCCCAGCATTTT.

V is TRBV9 and J is TRBJ2-5, with D possibly being TRBD1 (7 bases). Deletions cut 3 bases from V and 5 bases from J, with 11 bases between. CDR3 length: 13 residues. Germline V CDR1 and CDR2: SGDLS, YYNGEE. CDR3 region: CASSASGGETQYF. As DNA, the CDR3 is TGTGCCAGCAGCGCCTCAGGGGGGGAGACCCAGTACTTC.

V is TRBV12-5 and J is TRBJ2-1; D not certain. The CDR3 has 12 residues. Germline CDR1 and CDR2: LGHNT and FRNRAP. V lost 0 bases, J lost 8 bases, and 5 bases lay in between. CDR3 coding DNA: TGTGCTAGTGGTTTGGTAACCCATGAGCAGTTCTTC. It specifies CASGLVTHEQFF. Looking up the rest from reference TRBV12-5 and TRBJ2-1 gives the full variable domain: DARVTQTPRHKVTEMGQEVTMRCQPILGHNTVFWYRQTMMQGLELLAYFRNRAPLDDSGMPKDRFSAEMPDATLATLKIQPSEPRDSAVYFCASGLVTHEQFFGPGTRLTVL.

This clone was found once. V gene TRBV27 combines with J gene TRBJ1-2; weak D call: TRBD1 (5 bases). Trimming took 5 bases from V and 0 from J, leaving 16 bases between them. The CDR3 is made up of 16 amino acids. The germline V gene has CDR1 MNHEY and CDR2 SMNVEV (reference sequence). DNA for the CDR3: TGTGCCAGCAGTCCGACCCTGGACATTCCTAACTATGGCTACACCTTC. It codes for CASSPTLDIPNYGYTF.

This chain uses TRBV7-9 with TRBJ2-7, with D perhaps given as TRBD1 or TRBD2 (5 bases each). The CDR3 length is 13 residues. Germline CDR1 is SEHNR and CDR2 is FQNEAQ (reference sequence). V lost 4 bases and J lost 4, with 11 bases in between. In DNA, the CDR3 is TGTGCCAGCAGCTCAATCGGGGCTTACGAGCAGTACTTC. It codes for CASSSIGAYEQYF.